Shown below are 8 T cell receptor beta chains from a single sample sequenced in a study of cytomegalovirus exposure and HLA in healthy donors. In the PCR, 60 Vbeta and 13 Jbeta primers were used. The method was immunoSEQ multiplex PCR; TCRdb's version includes in-frame clones alone and lacks a portion of them. This sample yields 100,000 to 150,000 clones, of which roughly 80% are seen a single time; roughly 1.2% belongs to the top ten. Sequencing was carried out using PBMCs. The receptors derive from a boy aged 5-17 years in good health and CMV-seronegative.

V is TRBV2 and J is TRBJ2-5; the match to TRBD2 covers 7 bases. The CDR3 totals 15 residues. V lost 8 bases, J lost 5 bases, and 14 bases stayed unmatched. The germline CDR1 and CDR2 sequences are SNHLY and FYNNEI. The CDR3: CASLYPFVGGETQYF. CDR3 coding DNA: TGTGCCAGCCTTTACCCCTTTGTGGGGGGGGAGACCCAGTACTTC.

This clone was counted a few times. V usage is TRBV4-3 and J usage is TRBJ1-1; D may be TRBD1 (6 bases). The CDR3 sequence is 16 residues long. The ends were cut back, 1 base at V and 1 base at J, with 13 bases in the middle. Germline values: CDR1 LGHNA, CDR2 YSLEER. This chain's CDR3 is CASSQVGGLRNTEAFF. CDR3 in DNA: TGCGCCAGCAGCCAAGTTGGGGGCCTCAGGAACACTGAAGCTTTCTTT.

V is TRBV19 and J is TRBJ1-5; D is possibly TRBD1 (6 bases). Germline V gene lookup returns CDR1 LNHDA and CDR2 SQIVND (reference sequence). The length of the CDR3 is 15 residues. With 2 bases removed from V and 0 bases from J, the gap between germline ends came to 8 bases. The CDR3 DNA is TGTGCCAGTAGTATAATAGGGGGTAGCAATCAGCCCCAGCATTTT. Its translation is CASSIIGGSNQPQHF.

V usage is TRBV5-5 and J usage is TRBJ2-7; 7 positions agree with TRBD1. J was trimmed by 5 bases and V by 1 base; bases with no gene match: 6. The CDR3 length is 14 residues. Germline CDR1 and CDR2: SGHKS and YYEKEE (reference sequence). The DNA of the CDR3 is TGTGCCAGCAGCTTGCGAGGGGGCGAGGACGAGCAGTACTTC. Translated, it gives CASSLRGGEDEQYF.

The V and J genes are TRBV27 and TRBJ1-1, with a possible D match to TRBD1 (5 bases). CDR1 MNHEY and CDR2 SMNVEV come from the germline V gene (reference sequence). V was shortened by 3 bases and J by 7 bases, with 6 bases between the two germline ends. This CDR3 is 11 amino acids long. In nucleotides, the CDR3 is TGTGCCAGCAGTTTGGGGCATGAAGCTTTCTTT. Translating gives CASSLGHEAFF.

J is TRBJ2-5 and V is TRBV6-6; 13 bases fit TRBD2. In germline, CDR1 is MNHNY, CDR2 SVGAGI (reference sequence). This CDR3 region has 15 residues. The junction had 0 bases not matched to a gene; V was cut back by 5 bases and J by 0 bases. The CDR3 coding sequence is TGTGCCAGCAGTGGGACTAGCGGGAACCAAGAGACCCAGTACTTC. Protein sequence: CASSGTSGNQETQYF.

The V call is TRBV15, the J call TRBJ1-1; TRBD1 agrees at 7 bases. The CDR3 covers 18 residues. Unmatched junction bases numbered 18, after V lost 6 bases and J lost 2 bases. CDR1 and CDR2 (germline): LNHNV, YYDKDF (reference sequence). The chain's CDR3 is CATRPWTGPLSYNTEAFF. CDR3 coding DNA: TGTGCCACCAGACCCTGGACAGGACCGCTCTCATACAACACTGAAGCTTTCTTT. The full variable domain, with the rest looked up from reference TRBV15 and TRBJ1-1, is DAMVIQNPRYQVTQFGKPVTLSCSQTLNHNVMYWYQQKSSQAPKLLFHYYDKDFNNEADTPDNFQSRRPNTSFCFLDIRSPGLGDTAMYLCATRPWTGPLSYNTEAFFGQGTRLTVV.

This clone appeared a single time. CDR3 bases: TGCAGCGGGACTAGCGGTCCCCCGGGCGAGCAGTACTTC. Its translation: CSGTSGPPGEQYF. The chain couples TRBV29-1 to TRBJ2-7; TRBD2 aligns across 10 bases. CDR3 length: 13 amino acids. Trimming removed 7 bases from V and 6 bases from J; junction bases left unmatched: 9. CDR1 is SQVTM and CDR2 is ANQGSEA in the germline V gene.